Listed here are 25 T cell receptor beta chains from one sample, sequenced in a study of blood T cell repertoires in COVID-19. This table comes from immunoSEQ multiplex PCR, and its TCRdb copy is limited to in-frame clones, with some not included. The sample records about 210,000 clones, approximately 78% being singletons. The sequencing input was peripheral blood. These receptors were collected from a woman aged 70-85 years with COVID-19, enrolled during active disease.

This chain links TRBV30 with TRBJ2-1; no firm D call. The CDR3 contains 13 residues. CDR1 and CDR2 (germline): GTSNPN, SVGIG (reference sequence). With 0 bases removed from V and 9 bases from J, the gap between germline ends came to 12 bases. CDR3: CAWSVLSVREQFF. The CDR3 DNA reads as TGTGCCTGGAGTGTACTGAGCGTTCGTGAGCAGTTCTTC.

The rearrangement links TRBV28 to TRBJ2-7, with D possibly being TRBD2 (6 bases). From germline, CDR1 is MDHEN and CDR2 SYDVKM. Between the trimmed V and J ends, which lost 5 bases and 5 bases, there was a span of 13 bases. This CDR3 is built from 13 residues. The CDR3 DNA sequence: TGTGCCAGCAGTCGGGACTCCGGAGACGAGCAGTACTTC. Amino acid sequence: CASSRDSGDEQYF. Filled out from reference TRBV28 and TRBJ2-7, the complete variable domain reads DVKVTQSSRYLVKRTGEKVFLECVQDMDHENMFWYRQDPGLGLRLIYFSYDVKMKEKGDIPEGYSVSREKKERFSLILESASTNQTSMYLCASSRDSGDEQYFGPGTRLTVT.

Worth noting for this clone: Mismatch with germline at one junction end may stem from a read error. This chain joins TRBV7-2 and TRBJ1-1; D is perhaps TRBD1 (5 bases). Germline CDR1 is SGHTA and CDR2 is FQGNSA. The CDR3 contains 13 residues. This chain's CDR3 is CASSRVWQGETFF. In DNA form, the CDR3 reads TGTGCCAGCAGCCGGGTTTGGCAGGGTGAAACTTTCTTT.

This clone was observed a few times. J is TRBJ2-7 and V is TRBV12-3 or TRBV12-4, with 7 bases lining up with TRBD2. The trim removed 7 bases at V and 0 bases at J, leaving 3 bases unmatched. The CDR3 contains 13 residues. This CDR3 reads CASKTSVSYEQYF. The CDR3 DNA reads TGTGCCAGCAAAACTAGCGTCTCCTACGAGCAGTACTTC.

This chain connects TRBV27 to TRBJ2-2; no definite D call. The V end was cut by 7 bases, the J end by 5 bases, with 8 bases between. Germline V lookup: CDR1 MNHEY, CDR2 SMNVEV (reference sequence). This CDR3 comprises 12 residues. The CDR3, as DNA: TGTGCCAGCACCAGATGGACCGGGGAGCTGTTTTTT. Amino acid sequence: CASTRWTGELFF.

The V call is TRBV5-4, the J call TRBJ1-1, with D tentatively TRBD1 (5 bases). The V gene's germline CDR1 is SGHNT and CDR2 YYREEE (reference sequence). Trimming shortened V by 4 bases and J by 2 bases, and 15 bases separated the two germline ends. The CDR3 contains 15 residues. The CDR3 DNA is TGTGCCAGCAGCCCCAGGGCGGCAGTTAACACTGAAGCTTTCTTT. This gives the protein CASSPRAAVNTEAFF.

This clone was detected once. CDR3: CASSLGLSSGNTIYF. The CDR3 nucleotides are TGTGCCAGCAGCTTAGGGTTGAGCTCTGGAAACACCATATATTTT. V is TRBV11-2 and J is TRBJ1-3; D ambiguous. V lost 1 base and J lost 0, with 7 bases in between. Germline V CDR1 and CDR2: SGHAT, FQNNGV. CDR3 length equals 15 residues.

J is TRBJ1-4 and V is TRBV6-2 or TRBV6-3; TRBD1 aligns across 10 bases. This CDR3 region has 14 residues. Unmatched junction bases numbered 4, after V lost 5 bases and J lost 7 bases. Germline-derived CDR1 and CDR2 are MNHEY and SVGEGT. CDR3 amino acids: CASSRQGAREKLFF. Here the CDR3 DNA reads TGTGCCAGCAGTCGACAGGGGGCGCGTGAAAAACTGTTTTTT.

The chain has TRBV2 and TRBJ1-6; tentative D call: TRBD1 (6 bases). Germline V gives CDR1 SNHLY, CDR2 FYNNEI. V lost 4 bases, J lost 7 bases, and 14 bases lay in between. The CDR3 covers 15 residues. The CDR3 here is CASSAWGGTNSPLHF. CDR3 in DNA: TGTGCCAGCAGTGCGTGGGGAGGGACAAATTCACCCCTCCACTTT.

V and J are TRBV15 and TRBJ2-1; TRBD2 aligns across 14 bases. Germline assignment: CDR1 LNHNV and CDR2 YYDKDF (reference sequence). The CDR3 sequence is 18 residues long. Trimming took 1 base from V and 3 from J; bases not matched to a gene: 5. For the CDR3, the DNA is TGTGCCACCAGCAGAGCCGGGACTAGCGGGAGTTACTACAATGAGCAGTTCTTC. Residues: CATSRAGTSGSYYNEQFF.

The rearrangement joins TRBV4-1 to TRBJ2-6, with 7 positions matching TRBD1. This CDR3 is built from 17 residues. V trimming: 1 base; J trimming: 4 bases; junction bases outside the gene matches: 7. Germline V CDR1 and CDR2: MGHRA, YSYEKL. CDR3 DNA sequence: TGCGCCAGCAGCCAAGGCCCCACAGGGGTCGGGGCCAACGTCCTGACTTTC. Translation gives CASSQGPTGVGANVLTF.

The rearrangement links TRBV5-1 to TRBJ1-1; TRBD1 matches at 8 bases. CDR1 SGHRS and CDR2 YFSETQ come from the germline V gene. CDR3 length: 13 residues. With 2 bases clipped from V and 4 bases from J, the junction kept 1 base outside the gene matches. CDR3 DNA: TGCGCCAGCAGCTTTCAGGGGGCCACTGAAGCTTTCTTT. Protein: CASSFQGATEAFF.

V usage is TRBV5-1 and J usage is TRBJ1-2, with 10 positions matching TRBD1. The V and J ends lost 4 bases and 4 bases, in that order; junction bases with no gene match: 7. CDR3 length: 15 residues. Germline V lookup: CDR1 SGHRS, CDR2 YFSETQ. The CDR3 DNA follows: TGCGCCAGCAGCCACAGAGGACAGGGGGTCTATGGCTACACCTTC. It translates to CASSHRGQGVYGYTF.

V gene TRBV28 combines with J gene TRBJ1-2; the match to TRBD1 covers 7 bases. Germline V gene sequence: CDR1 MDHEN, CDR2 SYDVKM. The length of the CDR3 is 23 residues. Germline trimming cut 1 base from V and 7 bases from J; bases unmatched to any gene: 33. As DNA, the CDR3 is TGTGCCAGCAGTTTATCGGGAGTTGCCGGGGTTTTTTCTGGCCGATCAGGGGGGTTTGGCTACACCTTC. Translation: CASSLSGVAGVFSGRSGGFGYTF.

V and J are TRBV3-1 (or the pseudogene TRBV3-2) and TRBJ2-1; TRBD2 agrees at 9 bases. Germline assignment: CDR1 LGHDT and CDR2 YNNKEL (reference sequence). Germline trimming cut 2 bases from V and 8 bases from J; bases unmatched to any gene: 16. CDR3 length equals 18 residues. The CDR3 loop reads CASSQPGLAGTSSDEQFF. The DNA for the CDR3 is TGTGCCAGCAGCCAACCGGGTCTAGCGGGAACCAGTAGCGATGAGCAGTTCTTC.

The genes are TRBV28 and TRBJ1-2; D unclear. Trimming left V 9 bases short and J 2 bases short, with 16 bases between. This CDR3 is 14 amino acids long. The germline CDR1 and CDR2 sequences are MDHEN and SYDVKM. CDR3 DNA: TGTGCCAGTCTGGGGAAGGGAGGGAACTATGGCTACACCTTC. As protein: CASLGKGGNYGYTF.

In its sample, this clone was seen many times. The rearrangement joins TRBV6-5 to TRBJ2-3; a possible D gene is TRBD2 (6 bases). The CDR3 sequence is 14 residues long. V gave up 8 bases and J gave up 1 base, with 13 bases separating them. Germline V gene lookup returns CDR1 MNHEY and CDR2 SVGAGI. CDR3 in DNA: TGTGCCAGCCGCCGGGACTTAGGCACAGATACGCAGTATTTT. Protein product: CASRRDLGTDTQYF.

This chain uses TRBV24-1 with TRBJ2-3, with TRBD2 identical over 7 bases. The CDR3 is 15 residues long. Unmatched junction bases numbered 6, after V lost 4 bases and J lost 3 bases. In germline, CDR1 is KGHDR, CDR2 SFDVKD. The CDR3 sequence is CATSETGTKTDTQYF. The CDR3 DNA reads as TGTGCCACCAGTGAAACCGGGACTAAAACAGATACGCAGTATTTT.

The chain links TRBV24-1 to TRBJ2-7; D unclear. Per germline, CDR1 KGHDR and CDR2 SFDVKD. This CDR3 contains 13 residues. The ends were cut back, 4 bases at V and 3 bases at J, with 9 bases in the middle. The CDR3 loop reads CATSDHHSYEQYF. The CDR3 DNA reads TGTGCCACCAGTGACCATCACAGCTACGAGCAGTACTTC.

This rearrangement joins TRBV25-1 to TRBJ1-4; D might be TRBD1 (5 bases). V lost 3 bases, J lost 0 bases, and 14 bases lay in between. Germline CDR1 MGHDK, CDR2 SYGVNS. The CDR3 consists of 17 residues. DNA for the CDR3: TGTGCCAGCAGTGACCCTTTGGGGGGGGCAACTAATGAAAAACTGTTTTTT. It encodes CASSDPLGGATNEKLFF. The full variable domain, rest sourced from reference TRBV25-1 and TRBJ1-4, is EADIYQTPRYLVIGTGKKITLECSQTMGHDKMYWYQQDPGMELHLIHYSYGVNSTEKGDLSSESTVSRIRTEHFPLTLESARPSHTSQYLCASSDPLGGATNEKLFFGSGTQLSVL.

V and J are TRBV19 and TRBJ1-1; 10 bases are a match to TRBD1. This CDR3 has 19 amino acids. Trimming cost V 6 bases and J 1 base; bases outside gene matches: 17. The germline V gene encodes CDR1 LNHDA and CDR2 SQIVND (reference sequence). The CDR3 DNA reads TGTGCCAGTAGCAATCTACTCCGGGACAGGGGTAAAGGGAACACTGAAGCTTTCTTT. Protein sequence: CASSNLLRDRGKGNTEAFF.

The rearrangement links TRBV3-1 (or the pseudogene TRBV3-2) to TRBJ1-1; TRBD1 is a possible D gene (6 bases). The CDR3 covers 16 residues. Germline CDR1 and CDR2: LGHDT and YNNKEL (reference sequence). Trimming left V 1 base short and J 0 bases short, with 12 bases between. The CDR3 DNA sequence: TGTGCCAGCAGCCAAGGGGGGCGGAAGATGAACACTGAAGCTTTCTTT. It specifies CASSQGGRKMNTEAFF.

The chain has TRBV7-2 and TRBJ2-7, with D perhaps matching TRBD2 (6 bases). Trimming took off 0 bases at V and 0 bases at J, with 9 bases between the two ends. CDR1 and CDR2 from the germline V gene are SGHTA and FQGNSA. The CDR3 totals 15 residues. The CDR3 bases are TGTGCCAGCAGCTTAGCGACTAGGGGCTCCTACGAGCAGTACTTC. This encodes CASSLATRGSYEQYF.

The CDR3 DNA is TGTGCCAGCAGTTATACCCAGAACAATGAGCAGTTCTTC. Amino acid sequence: CASSYTQNNEQFF. This chain links TRBV6-6 with TRBJ2-1; D call uncertain. Germline V gives CDR1 MNHNY, CDR2 SVGAGI (reference sequence). Trimming removed 3 bases from V and 5 bases from J, with 8 bases in between. The CDR3 sequence is 13 residues long.

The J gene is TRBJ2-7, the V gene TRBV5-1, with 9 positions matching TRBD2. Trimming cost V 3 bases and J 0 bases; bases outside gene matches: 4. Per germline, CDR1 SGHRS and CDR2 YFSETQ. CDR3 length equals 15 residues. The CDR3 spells CASSWGSGSSYEQYF. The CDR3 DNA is TGCGCCAGCAGCTGGGGTAGCGGGAGCTCCTACGAGCAGTACTTC.